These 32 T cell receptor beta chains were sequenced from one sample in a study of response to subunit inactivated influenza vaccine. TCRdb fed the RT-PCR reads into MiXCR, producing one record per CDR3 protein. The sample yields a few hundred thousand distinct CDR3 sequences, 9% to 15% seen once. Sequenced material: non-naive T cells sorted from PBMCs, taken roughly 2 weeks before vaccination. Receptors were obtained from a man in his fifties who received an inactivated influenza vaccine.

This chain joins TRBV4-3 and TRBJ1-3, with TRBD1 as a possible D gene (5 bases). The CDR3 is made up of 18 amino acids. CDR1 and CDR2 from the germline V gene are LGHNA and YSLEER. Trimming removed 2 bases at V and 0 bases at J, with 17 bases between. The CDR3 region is CASSQNRDSPSSGNTIYF. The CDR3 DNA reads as TGCGCCAGCAGCCAAAATCGTGACAGCCCGAGCTCTGGAAACACCATATATTTT.

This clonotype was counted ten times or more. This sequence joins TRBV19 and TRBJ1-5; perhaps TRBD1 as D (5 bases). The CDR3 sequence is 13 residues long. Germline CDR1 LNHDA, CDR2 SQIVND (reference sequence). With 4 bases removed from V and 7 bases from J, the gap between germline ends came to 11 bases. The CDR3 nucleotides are TGTGCCAGTAGTAAGACAGTTTGGCAGCCCCAGCATTTT. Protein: CASSKTVWQPQHF.

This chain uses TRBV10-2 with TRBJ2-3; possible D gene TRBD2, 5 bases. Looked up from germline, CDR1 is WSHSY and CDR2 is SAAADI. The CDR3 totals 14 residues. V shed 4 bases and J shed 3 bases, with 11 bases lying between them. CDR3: CASSVDGETDTQYF. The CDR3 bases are TGCGCCAGCAGTGTGGACGGGGAAACAGATACGCAGTATTTT.

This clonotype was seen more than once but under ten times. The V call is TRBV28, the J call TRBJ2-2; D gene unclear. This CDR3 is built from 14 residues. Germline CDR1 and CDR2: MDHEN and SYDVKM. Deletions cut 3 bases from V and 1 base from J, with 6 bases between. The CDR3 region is CASSFRWNTGELFF. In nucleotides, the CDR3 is TGTGCCAGCAGTTTTCGGTGGAACACCGGGGAGCTGTTTTTT. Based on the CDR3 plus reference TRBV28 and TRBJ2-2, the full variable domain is DVKVTQSSRYLVKRTGEKVFLECVQDMDHENMFWYRQDPGLGLRLIYFSYDVKMKEKGDIPEGYSVSREKKERFSLILESASTNQTSMYLCASSFRWNTGELFFGEGSRLTVL.

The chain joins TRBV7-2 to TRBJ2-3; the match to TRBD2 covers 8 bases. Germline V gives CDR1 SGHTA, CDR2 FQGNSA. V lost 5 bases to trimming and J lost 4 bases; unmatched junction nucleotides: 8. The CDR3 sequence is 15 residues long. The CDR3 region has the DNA TGTGCCAGCAGCCCAACGGGGGGGCGGTCAGATACGCAGTATTTT. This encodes CASSPTGGRSDTQYF.

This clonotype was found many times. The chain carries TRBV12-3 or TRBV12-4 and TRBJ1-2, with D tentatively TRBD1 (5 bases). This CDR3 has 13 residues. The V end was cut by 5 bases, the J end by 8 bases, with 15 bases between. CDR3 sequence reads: CASSTGTYSGYTF. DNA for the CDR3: TGTGCCAGCAGTACCGGGACGTATTCCGGCTACACCTTC.

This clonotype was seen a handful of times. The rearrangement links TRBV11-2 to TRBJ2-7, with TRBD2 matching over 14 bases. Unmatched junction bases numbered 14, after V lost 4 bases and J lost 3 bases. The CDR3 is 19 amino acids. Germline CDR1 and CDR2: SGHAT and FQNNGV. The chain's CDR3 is CASSSDGTSGSRWGYEQYF. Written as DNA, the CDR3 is TGTGCCAGCAGCTCGGACGGGACTAGCGGGAGTCGGTGGGGCTACGAGCAGTACTTC.

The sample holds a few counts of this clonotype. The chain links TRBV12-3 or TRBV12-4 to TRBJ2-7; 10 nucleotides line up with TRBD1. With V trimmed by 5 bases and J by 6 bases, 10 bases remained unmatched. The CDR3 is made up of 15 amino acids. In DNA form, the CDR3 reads TGTGCCAGCAGTCCCGGGACAGGGGATTTTGGCGAGCAGTACTTC. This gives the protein CASSPGTGDFGEQYF.

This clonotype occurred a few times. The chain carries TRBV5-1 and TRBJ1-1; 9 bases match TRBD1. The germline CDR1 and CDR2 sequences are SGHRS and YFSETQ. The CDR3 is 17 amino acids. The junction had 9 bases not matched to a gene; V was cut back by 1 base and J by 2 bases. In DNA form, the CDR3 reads TGCGCCAGCAGCTTGACAGGGGGCGCTTCGGTAAACACTGAAGCTTTCTTT. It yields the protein CASSLTGGASVNTEAFF.

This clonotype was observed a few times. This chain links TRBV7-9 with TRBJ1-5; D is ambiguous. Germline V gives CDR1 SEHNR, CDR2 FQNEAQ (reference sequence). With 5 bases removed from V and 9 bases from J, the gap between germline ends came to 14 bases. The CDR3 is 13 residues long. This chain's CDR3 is CASSEGFSRPQHF. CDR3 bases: TGTGCCAGCAGCGAAGGGTTCTCCAGGCCCCAGCATTTT.

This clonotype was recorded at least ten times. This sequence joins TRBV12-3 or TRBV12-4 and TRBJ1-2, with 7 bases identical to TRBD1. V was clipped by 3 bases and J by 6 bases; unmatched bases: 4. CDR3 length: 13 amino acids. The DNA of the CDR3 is TGTGCCAGCAGTTTTTTCGACAGGGATGGCTACACCTTC. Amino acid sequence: CASSFFDRDGYTF.

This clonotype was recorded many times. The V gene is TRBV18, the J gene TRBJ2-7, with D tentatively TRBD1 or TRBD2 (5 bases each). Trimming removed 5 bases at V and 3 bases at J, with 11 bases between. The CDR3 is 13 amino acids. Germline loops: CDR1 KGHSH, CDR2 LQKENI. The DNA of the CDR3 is TGTGCCAGCTCATCCGGGACGAGCTACGAGCAGTACTTC. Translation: CASSSGTSYEQYF.

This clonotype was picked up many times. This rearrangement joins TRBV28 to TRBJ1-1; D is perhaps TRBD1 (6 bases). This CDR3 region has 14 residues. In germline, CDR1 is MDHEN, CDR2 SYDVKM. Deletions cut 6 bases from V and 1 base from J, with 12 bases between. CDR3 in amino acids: CASRYRDTNTEAFF. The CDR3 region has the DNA TGTGCCAGCAGGTACAGGGACACGAACACTGAAGCTTTCTTT.

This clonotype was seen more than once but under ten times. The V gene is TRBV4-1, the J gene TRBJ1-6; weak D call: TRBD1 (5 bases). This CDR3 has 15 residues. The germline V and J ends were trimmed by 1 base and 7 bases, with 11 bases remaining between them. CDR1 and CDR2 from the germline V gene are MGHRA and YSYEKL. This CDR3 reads CASSQGGRENSPLHF. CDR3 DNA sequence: TGCGCCAGCAGCCAAGGGGGACGGGAAAATTCACCCCTCCACTTT.

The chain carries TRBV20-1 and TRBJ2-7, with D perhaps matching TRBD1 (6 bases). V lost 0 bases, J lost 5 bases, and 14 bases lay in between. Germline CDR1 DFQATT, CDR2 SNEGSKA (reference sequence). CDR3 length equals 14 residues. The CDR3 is CSAREQQGIHEQYF. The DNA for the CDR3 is TGCAGTGCTAGAGAACAACAGGGAATCCACGAGCAGTACTTC.

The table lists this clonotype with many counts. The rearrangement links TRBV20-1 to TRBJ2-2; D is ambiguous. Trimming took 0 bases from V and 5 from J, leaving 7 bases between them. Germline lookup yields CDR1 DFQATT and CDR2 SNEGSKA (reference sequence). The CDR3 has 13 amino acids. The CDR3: CSARDGDTGELFF. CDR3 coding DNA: TGCAGTGCTAGAGATGGGGATACCGGGGAGCTGTTTTTT.

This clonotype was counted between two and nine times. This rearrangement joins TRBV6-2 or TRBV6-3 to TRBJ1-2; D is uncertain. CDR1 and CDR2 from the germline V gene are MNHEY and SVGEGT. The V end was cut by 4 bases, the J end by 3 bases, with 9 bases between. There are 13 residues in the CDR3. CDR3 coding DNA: TGTGCCAGCAGTTCGAACGGATACTATGGCTACACCTTC. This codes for CASSSNGYYGYTF.

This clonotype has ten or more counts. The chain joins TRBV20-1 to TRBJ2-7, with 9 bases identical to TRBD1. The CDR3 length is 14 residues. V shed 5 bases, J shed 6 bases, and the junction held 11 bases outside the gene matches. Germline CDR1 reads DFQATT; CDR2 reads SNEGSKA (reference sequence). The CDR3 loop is CSAASNRGLGEQYF. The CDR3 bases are TGCAGTGCTGCAAGTAACAGGGGGCTAGGCGAGCAGTACTTC.

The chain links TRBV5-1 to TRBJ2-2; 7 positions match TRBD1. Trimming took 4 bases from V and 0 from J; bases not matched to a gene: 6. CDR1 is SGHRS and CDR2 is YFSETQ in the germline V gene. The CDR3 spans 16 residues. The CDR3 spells CASSTQTGTNTGELFF. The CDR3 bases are TGCGCCAGCAGCACGCAGACAGGGACGAACACCGGGGAGCTGTTTTTT.

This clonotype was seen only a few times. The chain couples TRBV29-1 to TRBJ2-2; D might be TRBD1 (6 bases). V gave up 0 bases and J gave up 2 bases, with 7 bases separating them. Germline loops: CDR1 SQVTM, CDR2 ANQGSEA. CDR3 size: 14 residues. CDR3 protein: CSVEDRGNTGELFF. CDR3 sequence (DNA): TGCAGCGTTGAAGACAGGGGAAACACCGGGGAGCTGTTTTTT.

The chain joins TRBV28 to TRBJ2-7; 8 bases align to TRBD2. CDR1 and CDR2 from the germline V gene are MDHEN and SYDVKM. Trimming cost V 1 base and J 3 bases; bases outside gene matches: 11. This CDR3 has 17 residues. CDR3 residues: CASSLLYEREGHYEQYF. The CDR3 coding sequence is TGTGCCAGCAGTTTATTGTACGAACGGGAGGGCCACTACGAGCAGTACTTC.

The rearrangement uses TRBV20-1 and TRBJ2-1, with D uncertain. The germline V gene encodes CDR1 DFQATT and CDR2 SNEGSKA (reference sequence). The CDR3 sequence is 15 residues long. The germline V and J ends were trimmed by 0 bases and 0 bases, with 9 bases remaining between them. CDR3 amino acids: CSARDPQLSYNEQFF. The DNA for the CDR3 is TGCAGTGCTAGAGATCCCCAGCTCTCCTACAATGAGCAGTTCTTC.

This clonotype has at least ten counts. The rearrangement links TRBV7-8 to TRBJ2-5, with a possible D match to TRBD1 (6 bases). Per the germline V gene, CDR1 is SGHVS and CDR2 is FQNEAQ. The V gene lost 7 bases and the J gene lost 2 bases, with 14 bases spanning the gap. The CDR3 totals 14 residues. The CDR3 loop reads CASIPPDRQETQYF. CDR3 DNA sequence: TGTGCCAGCATTCCTCCGGACAGACAAGAGACCCAGTACTTC. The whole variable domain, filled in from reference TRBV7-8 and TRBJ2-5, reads GAGVSQSPRYKVAKRGQDVALRCDPISGHVSLFWYQQALGQGPEFLTYFQNEAQLDKSGLPSDRFFAERPEGSVSTLKIQRTQQEDSAVYLCASIPPDRQETQYFGPGTRLLVL.

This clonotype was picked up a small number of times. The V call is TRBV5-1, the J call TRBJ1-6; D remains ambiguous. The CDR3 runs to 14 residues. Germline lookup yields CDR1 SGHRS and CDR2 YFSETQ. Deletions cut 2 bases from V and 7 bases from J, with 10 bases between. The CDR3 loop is CASSFEAANSPLHF. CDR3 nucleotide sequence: TGCGCCAGCAGCTTTGAAGCAGCAAATTCACCCCTCCACTTT. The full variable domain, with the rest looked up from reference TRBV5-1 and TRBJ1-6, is KAGVTQTPRYLIKTRGQQVTLSCSPISGHRSVSWYQQTPGQGLQFLFEYFSETQRNKGNFPGRFSGRQFSNSRSEMNVSTLELGDSALYLCASSFEAANSPLHFGNGTRLTVT.

This CDR3 is CATQSSRDTEAFF. In DNA form, the CDR3 reads TGTGCCACGCAGTCGTCCAGGGACACTGAAGCTTTCTTT. V gene TRBV24-1 combines with J gene TRBJ1-1; tentatively, D is TRBD1 (5 bases). V lost 10 bases, J lost 3 bases, and 14 bases lay in between. Germline V CDR1 and CDR2: KGHDR, SFDVKD. The CDR3 is 13 residues long.

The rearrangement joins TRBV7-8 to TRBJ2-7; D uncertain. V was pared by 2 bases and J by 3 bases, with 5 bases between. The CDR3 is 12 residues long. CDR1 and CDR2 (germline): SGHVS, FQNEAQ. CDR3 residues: CASSLSNYEQYF. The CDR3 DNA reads TGTGCCAGCAGCTTATCAAACTACGAGCAGTACTTC. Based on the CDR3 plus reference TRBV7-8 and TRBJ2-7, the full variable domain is GAGVSQSPRYKVAKRGQDVALRCDPISGHVSLFWYQQALGQGPEFLTYFQNEAQLDKSGLPSDRFFAERPEGSVSTLKIQRTQQEDSAVYLCASSLSNYEQYFGPGTRLTVT.

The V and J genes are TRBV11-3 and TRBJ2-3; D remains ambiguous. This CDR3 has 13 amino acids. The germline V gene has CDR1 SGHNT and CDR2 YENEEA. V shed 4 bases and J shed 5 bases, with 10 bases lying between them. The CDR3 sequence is CASSSNWGDTQYF. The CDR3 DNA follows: TGTGCCAGCAGCTCTAACTGGGGAGATACGCAGTATTTT. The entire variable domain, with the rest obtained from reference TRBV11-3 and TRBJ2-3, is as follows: EAGVVQSPRYKIIEKKQPVAFWCNPISGHNTLYWYLQNLGQGPELLIRYENEEAVDDSQLPKDRFSAERLKGVDSTLKIQPAELGDSAVYLCASSSNWGDTQYFGPGTRLTVL.

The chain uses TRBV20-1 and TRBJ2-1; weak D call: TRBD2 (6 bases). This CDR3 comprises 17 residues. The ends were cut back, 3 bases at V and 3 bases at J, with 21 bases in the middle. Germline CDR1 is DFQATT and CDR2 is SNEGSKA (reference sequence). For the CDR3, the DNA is TGCAGTGCTAGGGCAGGTGTGGCGGGGATTAACTACAATGAGCAGTTCTTC. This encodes CSARAGVAGINYNEQFF.

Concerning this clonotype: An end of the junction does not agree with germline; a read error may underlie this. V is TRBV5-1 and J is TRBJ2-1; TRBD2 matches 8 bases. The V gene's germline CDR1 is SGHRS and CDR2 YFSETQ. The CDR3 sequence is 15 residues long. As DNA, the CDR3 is TGCGCCAGCAGCAGAGAGCGGGGGACTTACAGTGAGCAGTTCTTC. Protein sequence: CASSRERGTYSEQFF.

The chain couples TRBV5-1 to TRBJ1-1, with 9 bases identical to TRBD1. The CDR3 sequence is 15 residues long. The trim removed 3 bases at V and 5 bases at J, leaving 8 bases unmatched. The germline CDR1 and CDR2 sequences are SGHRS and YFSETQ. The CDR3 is CASSSGTGLGTEAFF. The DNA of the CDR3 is TGCGCCAGCAGCTCCGGGACAGGGTTGGGGACTGAAGCTTTCTTT. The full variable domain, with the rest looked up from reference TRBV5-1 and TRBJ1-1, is KAGVTQTPRYLIKTRGQQVTLSCSPISGHRSVSWYQQTPGQGLQFLFEYFSETQRNKGNFPGRFSGRQFSNSRSEMNVSTLELGDSALYLCASSSGTGLGTEAFFGQGTRLTVV.

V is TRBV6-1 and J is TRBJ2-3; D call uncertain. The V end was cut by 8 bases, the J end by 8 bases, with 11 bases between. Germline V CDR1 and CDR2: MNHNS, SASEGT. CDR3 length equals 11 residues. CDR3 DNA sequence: TGTGCCAGCTTTGCGGAATTTACGCAGTATTTT. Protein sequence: CASFAEFTQYF.

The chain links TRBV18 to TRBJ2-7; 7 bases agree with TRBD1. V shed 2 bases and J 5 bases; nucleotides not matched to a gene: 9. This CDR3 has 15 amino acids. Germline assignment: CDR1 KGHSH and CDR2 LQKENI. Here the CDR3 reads CASSPINRGFHEQYF. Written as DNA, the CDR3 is TGTGCCAGCTCACCAATAAACAGGGGCTTCCACGAGCAGTACTTC.